This entry concerns a single T cell receptor (beta chain). Its specificity is not known. Germline values: CDR1 LGHNA, CDR2 YSLEER. The germline V and J ends were trimmed by 2 bases and 5 bases, with 19 bases remaining between them. CDR3 length: 17 residues. The record originates from a study of T cell responses to AZD1222 COVID-19 vaccine. Study observations and caveats: Mostly white British, mostly female donors; authors suggested clonal diversity may be underestimated.

Assay used: immunoSEQ multiplex PCR; TCRdb lists only in-frame clones, some missing. The table records more than 95,000 clones, 86% of them present only once. The sequences come from peripheral blood, collected 28 days after the second AZD1222 dose. The TCR comes from an adult who received the AZD1222 COVID-19 vaccine. The rearrangement links TRBV4-3 to TRBJ2-1; D gene unclear. The DNA of the CDR3 is TGCGCCAGCAGCCAACAAGCTTCCCTAGGCTTGGACAATGAGCAGTTCTTC. Translating it yields CASSQQASLGLDNEQFF.